The 14 T cell receptor beta chains in this list originate from one sample, sequenced in a study of blood T cell repertoires in COVID-19. Clones were read by immunoSEQ multiplex PCR, and TCRdb kept only the in-frame ones, dropping some. The sample consists of roughly 170,000 clones, about 90% of them appearing once. The specimen sequenced was peripheral blood. Receptors originate from a man aged 65 to 79 with active or convalescent COVID-19.

This chain connects TRBV5-1 to TRBJ1-2; D is uncertain. CDR3 length equals 12 residues. CDR1 is SGHRS and CDR2 is YFSETQ in the germline V gene. V was shortened by 4 bases and J by 4 bases, with 8 bases between the two germline ends. The CDR3 loop reads CASSAQSYGYTF. The CDR3 DNA sequence: TGCGCCAGCAGCGCACAGTCCTATGGCTACACCTTC.

The table lists this clone with a count of one. The rearrangement uses TRBV28 and TRBJ1-1; D might be TRBD1 (6 bases). Trimming cost V 6 bases and J 0 bases, with 14 bases left between them. CDR3 length: 15 amino acids. CDR1 is MDHEN, CDR2 SYDVKM, per germline. CDR3 sequence: CASSAPDSMNTEAFF. CDR3 bases: TGTGCCAGCAGCGCTCCGGACAGCATGAACACTGAAGCTTTCTTT.

The gene calls are TRBV7-2 and TRBJ2-7, with 7 bases identical to TRBD2. The germline CDR1 and CDR2 sequences are SGHTA and FQGNSA. V dropped 3 bases and J dropped 3; count of bases not matched to a gene: 8. The CDR3 has 15 residues. Here the CDR3 reads CASSFGAGAGYEQYF. Written as DNA, the CDR3 is TGTGCCAGCAGCTTCGGGGCGGGAGCGGGCTACGAGCAGTACTTC.

The chain employs TRBV27 and TRBJ2-7; 10 bases fit TRBD1. Germline-derived CDR1 and CDR2 are MNHEY and SMNVEV (reference sequence). V lost 6 bases and J lost 12; bases outside the gene matches: 14. CDR3 length: 14 residues. The CDR3 DNA is TGTGCCAGCAGCCTCCGGGACAGGGGTTCTTATCCGTACTTC. It translates to CASSLRDRGSYPYF.

The chain is built from TRBV29-1 and TRBJ1-2; maybe TRBD1 (5 bases). The CDR3 length is 9 residues. The V end lost 3 bases, the J end lost 10 bases, and 6 bases lay between the germline ends. The V gene's germline CDR1 is SQVTM and CDR2 ANQGSEA. The CDR3 loop reads CSVDRAYTF. In nucleotides, the CDR3 is TGCAGCGTTGACAGGGCCTACACCTTC.

Points on this clone: Other DNA sequences in this specimen translate into the identical CDR3. The chain couples TRBV12-3 or TRBV12-4 to TRBJ1-1, with a possible D match to TRBD1 (5 bases). V shed 2 bases and J shed 4 bases, with 8 bases lying between them. The CDR3 contains 13 residues. CDR3 sequence reads: CASSLRGGTEAFF. The CDR3 nucleotides read TGTGCCAGCAGTTTAAGGGGCGGCACTGAAGCTTTCTTT.

The chain links TRBV6-5 to TRBJ1-5; 7 positions match TRBD1. The germline V gene has CDR1 MNHEY and CDR2 SVGAGI. The ends lost 4 bases at V and 1 base at J; junction bases unmatched: 7. This CDR3 is built from 16 residues. For the CDR3, the DNA is TGTGCCAGCAGTTCCAGCAGACAGGGAAGCAATCAGCCCCAGCATTTT. Its protein is CASSSSRQGSNQPQHF.

A word on this clone: The junction shows a germline mismatch at one end, possibly a read error. This chain links TRBV11-3 with TRBJ2-1; 9 bases are a match to TRBD1. Germline V gene data show CDR1 as SGHNT and CDR2 as YENEEA. This CDR3 contains 15 residues. The CDR3 nucleotides are TGTGCCAGCAGCGTGGACAGGGGCGGTCGAAATGAGCAGCTCTTC. Translated: CASSVDRGGRNEQLF.

The rearrangement links TRBV19 to TRBJ1-5; D not certain. The germline V gene has CDR1 LNHDA and CDR2 SQIVND (reference sequence). This CDR3 has 15 residues. The V gene lost 6 bases and the J gene lost 6 bases, with 18 bases spanning the gap. As DNA, the CDR3 is TGTGCCAGTAGCCCCGCGAAGGGAGGGAGTCAGCCCCAGCATTTT. This encodes CASSPAKGGSQPQHF.

This sequence joins TRBV27 and TRBJ2-5; TRBD2 aligns across 8 bases. The CDR3 is 15 amino acids. From germline, CDR1 is MNHEY and CDR2 SMNVEV (reference sequence). The V gene end was trimmed by 3 bases and the J gene end by 5 bases; junction bases not matched to a gene: 8. The DNA of the CDR3 is TGTGCCAGCAGTTTCATGGCGGGGGGTCGTGAGACCCAGTACTTC. Translation: CASSFMAGGRETQYF.

V is TRBV5-1 and J is TRBJ2-5; TRBD2 matches at 8 bases. This CDR3 contains 14 residues. The germline gives CDR1 SGHRS, CDR2 YFSETQ. Germline trimming cut 6 bases from V and 5 bases from J; bases unmatched to any gene: 9. The CDR3: CASKLDPGGETQYF. DNA of the CDR3: TGCGCCAGCAAGCTTGACCCGGGGGGGGAGACCCAGTACTTC. The full variable domain, with the rest looked up from reference TRBV5-1 and TRBJ2-5, is KAGVTQTPRYLIKTRGQQVTLSCSPISGHRSVSWYQQTPGQGLQFLFEYFSETQRNKGNFPGRFSGRQFSNSRSEMNVSTLELGDSALYLCASKLDPGGETQYFGPGTRLLVL.

CDR3 bases: TGTGCCATCAGTGAGGCACCCGGACAGGGTGGCAATGAAAAACTGTTTTTT. Translation: CAISEAPGQGGNEKLFF. The chain combines TRBV10-3 with TRBJ1-4; 8 bases map to TRBD1. J lost 5 bases, V lost 2 bases, and 10 bases had no gene match. The germline V gene encodes CDR1 ENHRY and CDR2 SYGVKD. The CDR3 totals 17 residues.

V is TRBV5-1 and J is TRBJ2-1, with 7 bases identical to TRBD1. J gave up 5 bases and V 4 bases, and 3 bases lay outside the gene matches. CDR1 and CDR2 from the germline V gene are SGHRS and YFSETQ. CDR3 length: 13 residues. DNA of the CDR3: TGCGCCAGCAGCCTAGGGACAGACAATGAGCAGTTCTTC. It specifies CASSLGTDNEQFF.

There are a few counts of this clone. The chain employs TRBV5-5 and TRBJ2-7, with 7 bases identical to TRBD1. Trimming cost V 2 bases and J 0 bases; bases outside gene matches: 2. Looked up from germline, CDR1 is SGHKS and CDR2 is YYEKEE (reference sequence). This CDR3 contains 14 residues. In DNA, the CDR3 is TGTGCCAGCAGCTTCCAGGGGGACTCCTACGAGCAGTACTTC. Translated: CASSFQGDSYEQYF.